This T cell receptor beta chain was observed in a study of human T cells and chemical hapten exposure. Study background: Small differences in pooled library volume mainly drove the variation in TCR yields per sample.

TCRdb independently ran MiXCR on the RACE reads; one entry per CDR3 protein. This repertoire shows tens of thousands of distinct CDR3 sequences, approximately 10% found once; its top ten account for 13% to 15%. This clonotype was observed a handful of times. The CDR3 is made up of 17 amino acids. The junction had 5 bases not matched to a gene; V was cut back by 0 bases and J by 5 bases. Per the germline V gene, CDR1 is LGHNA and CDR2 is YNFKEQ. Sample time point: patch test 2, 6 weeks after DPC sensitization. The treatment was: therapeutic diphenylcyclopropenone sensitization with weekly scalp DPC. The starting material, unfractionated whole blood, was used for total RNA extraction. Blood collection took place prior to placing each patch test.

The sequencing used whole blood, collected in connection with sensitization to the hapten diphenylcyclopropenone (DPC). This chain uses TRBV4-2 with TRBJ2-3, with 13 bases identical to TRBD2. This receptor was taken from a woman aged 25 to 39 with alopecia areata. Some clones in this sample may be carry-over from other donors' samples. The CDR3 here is CASSQDPLAGGLDTQYF. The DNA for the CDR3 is TGTGCCAGCAGCCAAGATCCACTAGCGGGGGGGTTAGATACGCAGTATTTT.